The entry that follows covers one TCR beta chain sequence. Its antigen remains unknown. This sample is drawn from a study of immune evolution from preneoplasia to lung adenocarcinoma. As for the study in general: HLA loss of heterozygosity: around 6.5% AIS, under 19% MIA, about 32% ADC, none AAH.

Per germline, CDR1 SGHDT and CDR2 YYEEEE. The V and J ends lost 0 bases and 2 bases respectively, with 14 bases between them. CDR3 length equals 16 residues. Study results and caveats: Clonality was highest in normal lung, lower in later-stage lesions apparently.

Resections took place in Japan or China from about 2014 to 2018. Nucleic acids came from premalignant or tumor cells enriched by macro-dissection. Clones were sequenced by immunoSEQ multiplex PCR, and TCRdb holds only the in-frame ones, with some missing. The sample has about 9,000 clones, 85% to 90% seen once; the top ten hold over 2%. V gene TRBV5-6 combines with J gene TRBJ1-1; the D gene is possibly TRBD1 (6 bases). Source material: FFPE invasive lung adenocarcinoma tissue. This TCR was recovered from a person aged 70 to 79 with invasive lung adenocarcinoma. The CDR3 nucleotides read TGTGCCAGCAGCTTGGCCGCCAGGGGAATAAACACTGAAGCTTTCTTT. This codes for CASSLAARGINTEAFF.